This TCR beta chain was sequenced for a study of T cell responses to AZD1222 COVID-19 vaccine. Findings and caveats of the study: Reportedly, nearly half of unique spike TCRs recognized epitopes outside B.1.351/B.1.1.7 mutations. Sampling captured repertoires only after the peak T cell response. Donors were mostly white British, more females; clonal diversity possibly underestimated.

Worth noting for this clone: Its specificity is not known.

Germline V gives CDR1 SGHAT, CDR2 FQDESV (reference sequence). CDR3 length: 16 residues. V was pared by 3 bases and J by 2 bases, with 8 bases of the junction left unmatched. Only in-frame clones appear in the TCRdb table, and some are missing; sequencing was by immunoSEQ multiplex PCR. The sample lists some 150,000 clones, roughly nine tenths occurring once. The genes are TRBV11-1 and TRBJ2-7; TRBD1 matches at 9 bases. The sequence was obtained from an adult who received the AZD1222 COVID-19 vaccine. This sample comprised peripheral blood, obtained 28 days after the second AZD1222 dose. The CDR3 sequence is CASSFWSGQGTYEQYF. In DNA, the CDR3 is TGTGCCAGCAGCTTCTGGTCGGGACAGGGAACCTACGAGCAGTACTTC.